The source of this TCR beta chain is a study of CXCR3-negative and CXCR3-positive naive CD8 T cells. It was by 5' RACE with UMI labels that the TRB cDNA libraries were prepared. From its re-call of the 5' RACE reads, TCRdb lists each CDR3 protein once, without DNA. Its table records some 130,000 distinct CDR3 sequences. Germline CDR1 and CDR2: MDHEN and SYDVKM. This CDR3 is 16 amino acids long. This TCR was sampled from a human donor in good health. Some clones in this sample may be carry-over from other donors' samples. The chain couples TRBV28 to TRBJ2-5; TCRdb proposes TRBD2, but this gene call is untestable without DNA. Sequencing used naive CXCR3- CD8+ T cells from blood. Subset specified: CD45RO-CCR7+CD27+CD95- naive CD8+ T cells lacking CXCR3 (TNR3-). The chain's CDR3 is CASSFLLAGDSETQYF.